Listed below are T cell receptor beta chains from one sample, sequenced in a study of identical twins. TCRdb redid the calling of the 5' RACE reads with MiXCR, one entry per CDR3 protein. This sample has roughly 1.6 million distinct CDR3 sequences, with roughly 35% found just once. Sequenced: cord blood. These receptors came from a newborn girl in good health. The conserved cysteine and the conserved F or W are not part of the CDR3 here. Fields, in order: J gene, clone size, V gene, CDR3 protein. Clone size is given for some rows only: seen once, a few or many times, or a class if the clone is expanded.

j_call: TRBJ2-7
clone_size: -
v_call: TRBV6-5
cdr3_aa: ASGESTSYEQY

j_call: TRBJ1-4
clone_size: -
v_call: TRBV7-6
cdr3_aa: ASSRTAYEKLF

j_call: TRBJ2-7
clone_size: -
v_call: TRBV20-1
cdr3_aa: SASSLAESYNEQY

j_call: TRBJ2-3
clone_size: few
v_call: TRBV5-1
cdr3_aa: ASSELSSTDTQY

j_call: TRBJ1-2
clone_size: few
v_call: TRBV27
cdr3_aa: ASSLHRGWYGYT

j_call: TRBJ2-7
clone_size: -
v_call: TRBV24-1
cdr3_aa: ATSDAGGPREQY

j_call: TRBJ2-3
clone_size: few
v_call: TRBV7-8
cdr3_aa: ASSLATGGRLDTQY

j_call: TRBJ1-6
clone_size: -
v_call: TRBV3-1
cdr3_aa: ASSQDLMGSPLH

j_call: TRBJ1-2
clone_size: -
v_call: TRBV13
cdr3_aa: ASRWKGVNYGYT

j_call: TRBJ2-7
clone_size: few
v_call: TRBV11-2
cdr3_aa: ASSLNLGVSYEQY

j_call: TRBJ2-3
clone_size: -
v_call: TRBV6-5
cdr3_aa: ASSYSSRGRSSTDTQY

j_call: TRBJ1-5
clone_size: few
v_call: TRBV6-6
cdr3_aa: ASSYDEQGSNQPQH

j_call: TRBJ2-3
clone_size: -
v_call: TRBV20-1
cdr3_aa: SAPAGLAGGNTDTQY

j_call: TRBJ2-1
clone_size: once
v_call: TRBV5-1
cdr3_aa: ASTSGGNNEQF

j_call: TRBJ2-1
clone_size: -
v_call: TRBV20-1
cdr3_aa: SATGLADEQF

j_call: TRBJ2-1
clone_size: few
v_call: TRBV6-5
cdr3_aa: ASSYSGANEQF

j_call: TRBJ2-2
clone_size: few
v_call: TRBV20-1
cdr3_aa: SARDMGLAGVMTGELF

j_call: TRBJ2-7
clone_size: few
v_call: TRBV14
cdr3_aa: ASSQLLSTEQY

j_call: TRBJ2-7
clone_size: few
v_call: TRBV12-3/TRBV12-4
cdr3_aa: ASSFRRLPEGQY

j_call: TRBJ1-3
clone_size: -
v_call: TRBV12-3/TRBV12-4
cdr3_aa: ASSLRGLGNTIY

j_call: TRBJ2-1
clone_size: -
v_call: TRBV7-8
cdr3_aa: ASSLVVGAPYNEQF

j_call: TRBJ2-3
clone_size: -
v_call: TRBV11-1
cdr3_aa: ASSLGDGGVGTDTQY

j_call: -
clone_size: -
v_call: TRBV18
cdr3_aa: ASSPQTGDYEQY

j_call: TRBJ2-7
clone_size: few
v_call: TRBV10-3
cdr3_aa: AISEVTKGYEQY

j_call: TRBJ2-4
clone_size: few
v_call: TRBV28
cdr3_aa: ASSLKPSGREQY

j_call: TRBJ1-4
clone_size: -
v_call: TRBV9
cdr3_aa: ASSVQGRTDEKLF

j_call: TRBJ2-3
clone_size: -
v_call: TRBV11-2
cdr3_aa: ASSFTHTDTQY

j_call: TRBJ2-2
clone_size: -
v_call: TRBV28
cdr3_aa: ASSLWTGDTGELF

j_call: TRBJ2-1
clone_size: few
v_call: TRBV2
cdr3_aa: ASSDPKEKSEQF

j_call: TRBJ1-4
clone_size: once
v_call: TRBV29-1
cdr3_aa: SFVGSNEKLF

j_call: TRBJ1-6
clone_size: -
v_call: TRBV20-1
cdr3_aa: SARRGPYNSPLH

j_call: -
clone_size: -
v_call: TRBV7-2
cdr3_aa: ASSLRTGVYEQY

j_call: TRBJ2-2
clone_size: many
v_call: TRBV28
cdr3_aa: ASSLATGELF

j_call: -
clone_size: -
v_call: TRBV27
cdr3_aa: ASSLSGPSGRVSSYNEQY

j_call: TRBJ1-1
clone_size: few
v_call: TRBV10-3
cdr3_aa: AISITGDTEAF

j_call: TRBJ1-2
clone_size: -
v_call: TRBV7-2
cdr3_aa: ASSLSRAGYT

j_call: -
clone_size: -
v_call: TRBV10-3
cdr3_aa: AIKRGGDYEQY

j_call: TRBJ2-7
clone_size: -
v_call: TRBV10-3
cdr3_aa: AISGPAFVLYNEQY

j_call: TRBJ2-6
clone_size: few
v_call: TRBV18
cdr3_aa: ASSPVGRANVLT

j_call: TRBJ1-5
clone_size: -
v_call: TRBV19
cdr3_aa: ASSPGALIHQPQH

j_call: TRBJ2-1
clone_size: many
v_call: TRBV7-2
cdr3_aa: ASSQDEQF

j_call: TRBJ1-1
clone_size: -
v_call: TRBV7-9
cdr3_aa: ASTRTGVGNTEAF

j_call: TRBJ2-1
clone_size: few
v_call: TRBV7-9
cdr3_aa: ASSPGSGSSYNEQF

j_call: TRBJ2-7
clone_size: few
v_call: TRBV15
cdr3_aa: ATSRDRQGSEQY

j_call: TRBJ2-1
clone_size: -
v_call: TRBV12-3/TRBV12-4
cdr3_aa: ASSTTGMRETQF

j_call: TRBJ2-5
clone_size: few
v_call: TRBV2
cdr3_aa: ASARAPEETQY

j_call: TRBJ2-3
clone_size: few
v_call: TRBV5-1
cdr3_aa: ASSQLQGSPDTQY

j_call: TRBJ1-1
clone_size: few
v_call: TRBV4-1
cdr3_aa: ASSQDVATEAF

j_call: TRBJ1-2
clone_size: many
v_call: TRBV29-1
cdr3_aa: SALTTNYGYT

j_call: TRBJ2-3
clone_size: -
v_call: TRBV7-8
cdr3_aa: ASSLERGGADTQY

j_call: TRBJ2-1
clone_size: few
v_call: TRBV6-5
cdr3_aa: ASSYGGTTPYNEQF

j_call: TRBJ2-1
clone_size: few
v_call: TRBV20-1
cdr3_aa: SASERISYNEQF

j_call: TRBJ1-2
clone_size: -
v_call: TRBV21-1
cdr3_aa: ASRKSDGGPANYGYT